The T cell receptor (beta chain) under discussion was sequenced for a study of T cells in Graves' hyperthyroidism and ophthalmopathy. Points from the study as a whole: Progression to ophthalmopathy was predicted a median of roughly 6.6 months early.

CDR3 length: 15 amino acids. CDR1 and CDR2 (germline): MDHEN, SYDVKM. V lost 6 bases and J lost 4; bases outside the gene matches: 9. A note on this clonotype: Its antigen is not identified.

RNA transcripts served as the template for amplifying TCR beta CDR3 regions. The TCR CDR3 first-round RT-PCR relied on the HTBI primer set. TCRdb passed the multiplex PCR reads through MiXCR, listing each CDR3 protein once. Here the sample spans under 350,000 distinct CDR3 sequences, roughly 21% being singletons. V is TRBV28 and J is TRBJ1-3, with TRBD1 identical over 7 bases. The sequence derives from a woman in her fifties or sixties with Graves' hyperthyroidism. Sequencing used blood. The CDR3 DNA reads TGTGCCAGCAGCCTTAACAGGGGAACCGGAAACACCATATATTTT. It yields the protein CASSLNRGTGNTIYF.